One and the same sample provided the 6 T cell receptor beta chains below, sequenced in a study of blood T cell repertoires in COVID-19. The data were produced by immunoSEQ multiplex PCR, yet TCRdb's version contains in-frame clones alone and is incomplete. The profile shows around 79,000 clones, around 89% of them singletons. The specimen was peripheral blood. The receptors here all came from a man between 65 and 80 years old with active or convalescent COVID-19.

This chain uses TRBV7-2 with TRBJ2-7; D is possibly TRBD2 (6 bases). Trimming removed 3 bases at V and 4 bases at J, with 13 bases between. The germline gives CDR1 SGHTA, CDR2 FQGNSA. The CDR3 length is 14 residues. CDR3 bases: TGTGCCAGCAGCTTGAACGGGGGAAGGTACGAGCAGTACTTC. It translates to CASSLNGGRYEQYF. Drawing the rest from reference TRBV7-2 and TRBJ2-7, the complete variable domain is GAGVSQSPSNKVTEKGKDVELRCDPISGHTALYWYRQSLGQGLEFLIYFQGNSAPDKSGLPSDRFSAERTGGSVSTLTIQRTQQEDSAVYLCASSLNGGRYEQYFGPGTRLTVT.

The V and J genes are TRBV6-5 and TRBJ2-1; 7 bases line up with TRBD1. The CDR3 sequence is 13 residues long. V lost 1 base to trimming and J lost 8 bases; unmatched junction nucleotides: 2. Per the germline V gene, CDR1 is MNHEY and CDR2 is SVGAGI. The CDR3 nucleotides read TGTGCCAGCAGTTACTTGACAGGGTATGAGCAGTTCTTC. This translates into CASSYLTGYEQFF.

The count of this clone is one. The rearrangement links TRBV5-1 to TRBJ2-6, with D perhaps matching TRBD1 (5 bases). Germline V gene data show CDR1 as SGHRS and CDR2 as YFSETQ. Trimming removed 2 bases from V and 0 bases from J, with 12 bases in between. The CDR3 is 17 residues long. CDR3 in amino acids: CASSFIPQVSGANVLTF. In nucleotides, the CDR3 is TGCGCCAGCAGCTTTATTCCACAGGTCTCTGGGGCCAACGTCCTGACTTTC.

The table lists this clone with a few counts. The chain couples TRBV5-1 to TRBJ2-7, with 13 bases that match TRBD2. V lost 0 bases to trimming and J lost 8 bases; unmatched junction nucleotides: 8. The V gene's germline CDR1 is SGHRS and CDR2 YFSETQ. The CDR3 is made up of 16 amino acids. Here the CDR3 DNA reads TGCGCCAGCAGCTTGGGGACCGGGACTAGCGGGATGAAGCAGTACTTC. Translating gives CASSLGTGTSGMKQYF.

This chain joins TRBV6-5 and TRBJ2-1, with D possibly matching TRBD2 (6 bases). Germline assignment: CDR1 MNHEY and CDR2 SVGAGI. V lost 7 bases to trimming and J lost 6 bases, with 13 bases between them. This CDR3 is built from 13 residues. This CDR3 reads CASIREIGNEQFF. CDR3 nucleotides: TGTGCCAGCATTCGGGAGATTGGCAATGAGCAGTTCTTC.

CDR3 protein: CAISGRGHPNTEAFF. As DNA, the CDR3 is TGTGCCATCAGTGGTCGTGGACACCCGAACACTGAAGCTTTCTTT. The rearrangement joins TRBV10-3 to TRBJ1-1, with D possibly TRBD1 on 5 matching bases. The CDR3 is 15 residues long. Germline V CDR1 and CDR2: ENHRY, SYGVKD. Trimming stripped 4 bases from V and 1 base from J, with 13 bases between.